These T cell receptor beta chains were read from a single sample in a study of cytomegalovirus exposure and HLA in healthy donors. The assay was immunoSEQ multiplex PCR, and TCRdb's table has in-frame clones only and misses some. This sample has under 150,000 clones; 55% to 80% occur once, and the top ten carry approximately 2.5%. Sequenced sample: PBMCs. The receptors here all came from a woman aged 40 to 50 in good health and CMV-seronegative. Each CDR3 is given with its conserved first and last residue. The D gene is left open where the match is weak. Size is stated for part of the rows, as once, few or many counts, or as a class when the clone is expanded.

size: .; J: TRBJ1-1; V: TRBV4-3; D: .; CDR3: CASSHPTWVEGHTEAFF; DNA: TGCGCCAGCAGCCACCCCACCTGGGTCGAGGGCCACACTGAAGCTTTCTTT
size: .; J: TRBJ1-2; V: TRBV7-9; D: TRBD1; CDR3: CASSPGTAHELFYGYTF; DNA: TGTGCCAGCAGCCCCGGGACAGCCCACGAACTGTTCTATGGCTACACCTTC
size: .; J: TRBJ2-3; V: TRBV10-1; D: TRBD2; CDR3: CASSKGGGPTDTQYF; DNA: TGCGCCAGCAGTAAGGGCGGGGGGCCCACAGATACGCAGTATTTT
size: few; J: TRBJ1-1; V: TRBV6-6; D: .; CDR3: CASSLTVQGTEAFF; DNA: TGTGCCAGCAGCTTGACAGTTCAGGGCACTGAAGCTTTCTTT
size: .; J: TRBJ1-1; V: TRBV28; D: .; CDR3: CASHTSLVWNTEAFF; DNA: TGTGCCAGCCATACCAGTTTGGTTTGGAACACTGAAGCTTTCTTT
size: .; J: TRBJ1-2; V: TRBV4-3; D: .; CDR3: CASSQDGVGGYTF; DNA: TGCGCCAGCAGCCAAGACGGGGTTGGTGGCTACACCTTC
size: .; J: TRBJ1-5; V: TRBV30; D: .; CDR3: CAWSLAGGQPQHF; DNA: TGTGCCTGGAGTCTTGCGGGGGGGCAGCCCCAGCATTTT
size: once; J: TRBJ1-6; V: TRBV6-1; D: .; CDR3: CASRTQGGANSPLHF; DNA: TGTGCCAGCAGAACACAGGGCGGCGCGAATTCACCCCTCCACTTT
size: .; J: TRBJ2-3; V: TRBV5-1; D: .; CDR3: CASSLLQSTDTQYF; DNA: TGCGCCAGCAGCTTGCTGCAGAGCACAGATACGCAGTATTTT
size: once; J: TRBJ1-6; V: TRBV9; D: .; CDR3: CASSVGPPGINSPLHF; DNA: TGTGCCAGCAGCGTAGGCCCCCCAGGGATAAATTCACCCCTCCACTTT
size: .; J: TRBJ1-3; V: TRBV6-1; D: .; CDR3: CASSNPSSGNTIYF; DNA: TGTGCCAGCAGTAACCCCAGCTCTGGAAACACCATATATTTT
size: .; J: TRBJ2-2; V: TRBV5-1; D: TRBD2; CDR3: CASSLAASGNPNTGELFF; DNA: TGCGCCAGCAGCTTGGCCGCTAGCGGTAACCCAAACACCGGGGAGCTGTTTTTT
size: .; J: TRBJ1-6; V: TRBV7-9; D: .; CDR3: CASSLLRGVYNSPLHF; DNA: TGTGCCAGCAGCTTACTGCGGGGGGTTTATAATTCACCCCTCCACTTT
size: few; J: TRBJ1-1; V: TRBV7-8; D: .; CDR3: CASSYTGMNTEAFF; DNA: TGTGCCAGCAGCTATACAGGAATGAACACTGAAGCTTTCTTT
size: .; J: TRBJ1-5; V: TRBV5-4; D: .; CDR3: CASSLGGKSNQPQHF; DNA: TGTGCCAGCAGCTTGGGAGGAAAGAGCAATCAGCCCCAGCATTTT
size: .; J: TRBJ2-7; V: TRBV5-1; D: TRBD2; CDR3: CASSPRTSGGPTYEQYF; DNA: TGCGCCAGCAGCCCGAGGACTAGCGGGGGGCCAACCTACGAGCAGTACTTC
size: few; J: TRBJ2-5; V: TRBV5-4; D: .; CDR3: CASSLETSETQYF; DNA: TGTGCCAGCAGCTTGGAAACTAGCGAGACCCAGTACTTC
size: .; J: TRBJ2-7; V: TRBV19; D: .; CDR3: CASSISWGVTFYEQYF; DNA: TGTGCCAGTAGCATCTCGTGGGGGGTCACGTTCTACGAGCAGTACTTC
size: few; J: TRBJ2-3; V: TRBV29-1; D: TRBD2; CDR3: CSASGTSVDTQYF; DNA: TGCAGCGCCTCCGGGACTAGCGTGGATACGCAGTATTTT
size: .; J: TRBJ2-7; V: TRBV30; D: .; CDR3: CAWSVSEQAKAQYF; DNA: TGTGCCTGGAGTGTTTCCGAACAGGCTAAAGCGCAGTACTTC
size: .; J: TRBJ2-7; V: TRBV29-1; D: TRBD1; CDR3: CSTRQGVGEQYF; DNA: TGCAGCACACGACAGGGAGTAGGGGAGCAGTACTTC
size: .; J: TRBJ1-1; V: TRBV6-4; D: TRBD1; CDR3: CASSPTGGGTEAFF; DNA: TGTGCCAGCAGCCCAACAGGGGGGGGGACTGAAGCTTTCTTT
size: few; J: TRBJ2-5; V: TRBV19; D: TRBD2; CDR3: CATSSGGILKETQYF; DNA: TGTGCCACCTCTAGCGGGGGGATCCTAAAAGAGACCCAGTACTTC